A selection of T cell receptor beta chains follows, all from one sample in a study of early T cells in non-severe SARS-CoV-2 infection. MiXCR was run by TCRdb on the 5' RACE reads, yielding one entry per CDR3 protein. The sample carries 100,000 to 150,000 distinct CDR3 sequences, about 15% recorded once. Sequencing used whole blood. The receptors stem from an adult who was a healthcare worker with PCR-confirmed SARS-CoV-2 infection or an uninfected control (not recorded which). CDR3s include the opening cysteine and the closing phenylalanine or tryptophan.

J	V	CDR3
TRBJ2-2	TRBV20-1	CSARELGGLNTGELFF
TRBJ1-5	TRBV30	CAWSGTGNNQPQHF
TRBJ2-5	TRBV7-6	CASRAGDLRGTQYF
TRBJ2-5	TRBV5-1	CASRDFQETQYF
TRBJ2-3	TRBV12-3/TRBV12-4	CASSLTPRTQYF
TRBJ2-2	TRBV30	CAWTGGGFAGELFF
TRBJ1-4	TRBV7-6	CASRLQGAGEKLFF
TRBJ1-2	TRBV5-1	CASSLALPGQGYGYTF
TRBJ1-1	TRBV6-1	CASSEWAPAGTEAFF
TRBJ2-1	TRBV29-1	CSSRWGNEQFF
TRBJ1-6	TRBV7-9	CASSTAGGNSPLHF
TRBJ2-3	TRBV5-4	CASSPRKGGTDTQYF
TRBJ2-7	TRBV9	CASSVGTGAYEQYF
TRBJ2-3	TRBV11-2	CASSLAGKTSTDTQYF
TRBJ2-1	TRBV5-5	CASSLLDGEQFF
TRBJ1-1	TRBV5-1	CASSSLGRRQNTEAFF
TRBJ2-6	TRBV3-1	CASSQEEPGANVLTF
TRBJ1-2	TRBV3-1	CASSQVSGQGASGYTF
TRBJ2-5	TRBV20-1	CSAIGRTSGGFQETQYF
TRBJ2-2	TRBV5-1	CASSLTGERTGELFF
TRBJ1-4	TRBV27	CASSPLGIGGKLFF
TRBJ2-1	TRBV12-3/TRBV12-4	CATRGATEQFF
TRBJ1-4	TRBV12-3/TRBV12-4	CASNPGGLVGKLFF
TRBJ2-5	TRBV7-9	CASSLADRQETQYF
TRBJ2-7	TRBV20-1	CSADPGGFSYEQYF
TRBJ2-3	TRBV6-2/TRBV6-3	CASSPLAGGPDTQYF
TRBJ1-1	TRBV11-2	CASSRSGSVRFF
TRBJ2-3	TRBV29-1	CSVVGLAGAPDRTDTQYF
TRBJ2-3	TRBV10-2	CASSEGSGSSTDTQYF
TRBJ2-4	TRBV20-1	CSAQWASGKNIQYF
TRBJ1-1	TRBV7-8	CASSPDKTEAFF
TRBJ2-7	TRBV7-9	CASSSYRSIGYEQYF
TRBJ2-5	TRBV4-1	CASSQDVTSGSGETQYF
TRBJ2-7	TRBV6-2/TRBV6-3	CASSYFGAEQYF
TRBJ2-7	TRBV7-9	CASSSPGEQYF
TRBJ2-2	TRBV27	CASRRTSGALNTGELFF
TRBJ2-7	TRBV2	CASSAGQDNEQYF
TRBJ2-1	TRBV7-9	CASSLDTSYNEQFF
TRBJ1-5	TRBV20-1	CSDYCQRPGQGTFSNQPQHF
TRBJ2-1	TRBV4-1	CASSPYPGQGGEQFF
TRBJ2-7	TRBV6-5	CASSYSRGGGYEQYF
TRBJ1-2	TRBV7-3	CASSLRGDGYTF
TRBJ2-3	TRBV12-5	CASGGDGDTDTQYF
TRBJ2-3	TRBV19	CASSRGVMVTQYF
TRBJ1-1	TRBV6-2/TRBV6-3	CASNLGGSSTEAFF
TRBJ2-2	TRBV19	CASSISPGFTGELFF
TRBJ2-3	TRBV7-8	CASSSGLARSADTQYF
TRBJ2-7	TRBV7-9	CASSLGAGSYEQYF
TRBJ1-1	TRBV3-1	CASSHRTDNTEAFF
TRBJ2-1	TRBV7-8	CASSLAGGPGNEQFF